The rows below give T cell receptor beta chains drawn from one sample of a study of blood T cell repertoires in COVID-19. Produced via immunoSEQ multiplex PCR; TCRdb's table is partial and in-frame only. The sample has over 95,000 clones, 75% to 90% seen once. Sequenced material: peripheral blood. The receptors come from a woman between 45 and 60 years old with acute or convalescent COVID-19. The conserved cysteine and the conserved F or W are not part of the CDR3 here. The order of the fields is V gene, J gene, CDR3 protein.

TRBV12-5,TRBJ2-7,ASGQTGSLGKQY
TRBV7-9,TRBJ2-3,ASSPPSGRTDTQY
TRBV28,TRBJ1-5,ASSLSPPYQPQH
TRBV27,TRBJ1-6,ASTLGTGVAGTLH
TRBV7-2,TRBJ2-2,ASSLVGLAGGYTGELF
TRBV7-3,TRBJ2-5,ASSSGYQETQY
TRBV19,TRBJ2-7,ASSASTGEDEQY
TRBV30,TRBJ1-1,AWTRSGGTNTEAF
TRBV7-6,TRBJ2-1,ASSLGQGNEQF
TRBV2,TRBJ1-3,ASSEIGGESGNTIY
TRBV2,TRBJ2-2,ASRLGQGGTGELF